Each of the 3 T cell receptor beta chains below was sequenced from the same sample in a study of Graves' ophthalmopathy and Graves' hyperthyroidism. RNA transcripts were the source from which TCR beta CDR3 regions were amplified. The first-round RT-PCR employed HTBI primers together with the Qiagen OneStep RT-PCR kit. A multiplex PCR was then performed as the second round. In TCRdb, the multiplex PCR reads were re-called with MiXCR into one record per CDR3 protein. This sample has roughly 1.1 million distinct CDR3 sequences, with 35% to 40% found just once. Sequenced input: peripheral blood or thyroid tissue (not recorded which). The receptors were gathered from an adult man with Graves' hyperthyroidism.

Notes on this clonotype: Mismatch with germline at one junction end may stem from a read error. The V call is TRBV11-2, the J call TRBJ2-2; 9 bases line up with TRBD1. The CDR3 extends over 15 amino acids. Per germline, CDR1 SGHAT and CDR2 FQNNGV. The CDR3 DNA sequence: TGTGCCAGCAGCTCGACAGGGGGAGGAACCGGGGAGCTGTCTTGG. Amino acid sequence: CASSSTGGGTGELSW.

There are a few counts of this clonotype. Since a much larger clone is just one base distant, this may be a read error. This chain links TRBV7-8 with TRBJ1-5, with D tentatively TRBD1 (5 bases). The V gene's germline CDR1 is SGHVS and CDR2 FQNEAQ. This CDR3 comprises 13 residues. Trimming left V 3 bases short and J 8 bases short, with 11 bases between. CDR3 amino acids: CASSLGREEPQHF. CDR3 sequence (DNA): TGTGCCAGCAGCTTGGGCAGGGAGGAGCCCCAGCATTTT.

The chain couples TRBV9 to TRBJ1-2; the match to TRBD1 covers 8 bases. The germline V gene encodes CDR1 SGDLS and CDR2 YYNGEE. CDR3 length: 15 residues. The V segment lost 4 bases and the J segment 4 bases; nucleotides outside the gene matches: 9. CDR3: CASSPGLGQVYGYTF. As DNA, the CDR3 is TGTGCCAGCAGCCCGGGGCTGGGACAGGTCTATGGCTACACCTTC.